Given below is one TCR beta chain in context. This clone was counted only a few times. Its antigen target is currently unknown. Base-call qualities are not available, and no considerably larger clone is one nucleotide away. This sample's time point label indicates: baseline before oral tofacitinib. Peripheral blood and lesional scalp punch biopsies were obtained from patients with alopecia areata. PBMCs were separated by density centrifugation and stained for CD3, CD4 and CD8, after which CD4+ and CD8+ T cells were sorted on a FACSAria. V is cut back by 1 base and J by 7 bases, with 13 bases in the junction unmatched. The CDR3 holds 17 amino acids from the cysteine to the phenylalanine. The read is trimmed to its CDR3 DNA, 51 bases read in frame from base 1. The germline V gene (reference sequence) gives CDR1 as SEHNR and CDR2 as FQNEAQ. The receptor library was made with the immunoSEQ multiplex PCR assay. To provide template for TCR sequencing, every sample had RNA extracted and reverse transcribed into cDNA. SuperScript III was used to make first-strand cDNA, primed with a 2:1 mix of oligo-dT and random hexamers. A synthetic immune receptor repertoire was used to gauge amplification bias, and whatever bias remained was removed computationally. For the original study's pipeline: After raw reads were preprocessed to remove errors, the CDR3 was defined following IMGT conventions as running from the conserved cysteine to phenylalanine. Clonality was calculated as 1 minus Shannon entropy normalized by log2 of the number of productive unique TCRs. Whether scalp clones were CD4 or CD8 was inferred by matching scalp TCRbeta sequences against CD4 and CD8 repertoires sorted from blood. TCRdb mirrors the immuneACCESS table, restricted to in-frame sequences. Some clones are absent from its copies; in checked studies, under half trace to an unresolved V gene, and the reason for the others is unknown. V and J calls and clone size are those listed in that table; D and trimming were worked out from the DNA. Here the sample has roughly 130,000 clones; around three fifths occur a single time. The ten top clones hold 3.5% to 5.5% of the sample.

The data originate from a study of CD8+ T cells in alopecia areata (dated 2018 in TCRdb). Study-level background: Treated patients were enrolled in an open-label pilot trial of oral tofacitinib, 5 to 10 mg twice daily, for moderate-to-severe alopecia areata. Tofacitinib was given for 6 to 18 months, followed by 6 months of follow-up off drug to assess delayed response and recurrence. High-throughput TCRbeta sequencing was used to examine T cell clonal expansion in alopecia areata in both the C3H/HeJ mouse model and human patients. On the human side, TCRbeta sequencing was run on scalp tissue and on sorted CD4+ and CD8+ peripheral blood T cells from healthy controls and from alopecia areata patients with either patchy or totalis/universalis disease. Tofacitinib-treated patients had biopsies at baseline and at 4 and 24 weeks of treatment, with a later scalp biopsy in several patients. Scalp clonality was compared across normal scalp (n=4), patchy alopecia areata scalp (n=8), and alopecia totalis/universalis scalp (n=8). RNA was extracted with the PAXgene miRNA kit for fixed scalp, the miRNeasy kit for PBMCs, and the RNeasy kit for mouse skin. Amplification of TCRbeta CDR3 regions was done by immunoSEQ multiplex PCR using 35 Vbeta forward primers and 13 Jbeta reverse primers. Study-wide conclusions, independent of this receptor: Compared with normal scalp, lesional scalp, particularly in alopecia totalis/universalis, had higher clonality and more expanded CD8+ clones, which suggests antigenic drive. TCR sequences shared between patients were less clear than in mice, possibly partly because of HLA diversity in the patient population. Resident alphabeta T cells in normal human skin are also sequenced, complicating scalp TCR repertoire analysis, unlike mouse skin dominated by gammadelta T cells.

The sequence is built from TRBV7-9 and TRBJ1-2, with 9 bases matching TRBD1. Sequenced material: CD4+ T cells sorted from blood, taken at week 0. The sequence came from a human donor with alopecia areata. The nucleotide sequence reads TGTGCCAGCAGCTTAGAATATACCGGGACAGGGACAGCTGGCTACACCTTC. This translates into CASSLEYTGTGTAGYTF.